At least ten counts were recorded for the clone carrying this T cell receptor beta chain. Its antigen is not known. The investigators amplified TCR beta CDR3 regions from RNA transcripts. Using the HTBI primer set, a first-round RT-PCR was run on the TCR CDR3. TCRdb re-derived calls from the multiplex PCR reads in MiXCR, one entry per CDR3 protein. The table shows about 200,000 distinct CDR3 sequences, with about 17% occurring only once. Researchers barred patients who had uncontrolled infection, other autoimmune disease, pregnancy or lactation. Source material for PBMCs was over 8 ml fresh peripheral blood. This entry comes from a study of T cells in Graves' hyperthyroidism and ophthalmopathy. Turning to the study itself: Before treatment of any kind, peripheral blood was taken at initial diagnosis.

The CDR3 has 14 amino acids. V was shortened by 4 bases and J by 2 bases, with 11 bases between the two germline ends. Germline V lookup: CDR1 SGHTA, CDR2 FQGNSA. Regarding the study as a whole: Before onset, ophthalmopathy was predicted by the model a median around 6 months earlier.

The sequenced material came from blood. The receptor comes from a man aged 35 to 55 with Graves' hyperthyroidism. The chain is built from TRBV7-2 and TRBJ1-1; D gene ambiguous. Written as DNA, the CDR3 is TGTGCCAGCAGCTCTCAGTCGGGCAACACTGAAGCTTTCTTT. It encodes CASSSQSGNTEAFF.